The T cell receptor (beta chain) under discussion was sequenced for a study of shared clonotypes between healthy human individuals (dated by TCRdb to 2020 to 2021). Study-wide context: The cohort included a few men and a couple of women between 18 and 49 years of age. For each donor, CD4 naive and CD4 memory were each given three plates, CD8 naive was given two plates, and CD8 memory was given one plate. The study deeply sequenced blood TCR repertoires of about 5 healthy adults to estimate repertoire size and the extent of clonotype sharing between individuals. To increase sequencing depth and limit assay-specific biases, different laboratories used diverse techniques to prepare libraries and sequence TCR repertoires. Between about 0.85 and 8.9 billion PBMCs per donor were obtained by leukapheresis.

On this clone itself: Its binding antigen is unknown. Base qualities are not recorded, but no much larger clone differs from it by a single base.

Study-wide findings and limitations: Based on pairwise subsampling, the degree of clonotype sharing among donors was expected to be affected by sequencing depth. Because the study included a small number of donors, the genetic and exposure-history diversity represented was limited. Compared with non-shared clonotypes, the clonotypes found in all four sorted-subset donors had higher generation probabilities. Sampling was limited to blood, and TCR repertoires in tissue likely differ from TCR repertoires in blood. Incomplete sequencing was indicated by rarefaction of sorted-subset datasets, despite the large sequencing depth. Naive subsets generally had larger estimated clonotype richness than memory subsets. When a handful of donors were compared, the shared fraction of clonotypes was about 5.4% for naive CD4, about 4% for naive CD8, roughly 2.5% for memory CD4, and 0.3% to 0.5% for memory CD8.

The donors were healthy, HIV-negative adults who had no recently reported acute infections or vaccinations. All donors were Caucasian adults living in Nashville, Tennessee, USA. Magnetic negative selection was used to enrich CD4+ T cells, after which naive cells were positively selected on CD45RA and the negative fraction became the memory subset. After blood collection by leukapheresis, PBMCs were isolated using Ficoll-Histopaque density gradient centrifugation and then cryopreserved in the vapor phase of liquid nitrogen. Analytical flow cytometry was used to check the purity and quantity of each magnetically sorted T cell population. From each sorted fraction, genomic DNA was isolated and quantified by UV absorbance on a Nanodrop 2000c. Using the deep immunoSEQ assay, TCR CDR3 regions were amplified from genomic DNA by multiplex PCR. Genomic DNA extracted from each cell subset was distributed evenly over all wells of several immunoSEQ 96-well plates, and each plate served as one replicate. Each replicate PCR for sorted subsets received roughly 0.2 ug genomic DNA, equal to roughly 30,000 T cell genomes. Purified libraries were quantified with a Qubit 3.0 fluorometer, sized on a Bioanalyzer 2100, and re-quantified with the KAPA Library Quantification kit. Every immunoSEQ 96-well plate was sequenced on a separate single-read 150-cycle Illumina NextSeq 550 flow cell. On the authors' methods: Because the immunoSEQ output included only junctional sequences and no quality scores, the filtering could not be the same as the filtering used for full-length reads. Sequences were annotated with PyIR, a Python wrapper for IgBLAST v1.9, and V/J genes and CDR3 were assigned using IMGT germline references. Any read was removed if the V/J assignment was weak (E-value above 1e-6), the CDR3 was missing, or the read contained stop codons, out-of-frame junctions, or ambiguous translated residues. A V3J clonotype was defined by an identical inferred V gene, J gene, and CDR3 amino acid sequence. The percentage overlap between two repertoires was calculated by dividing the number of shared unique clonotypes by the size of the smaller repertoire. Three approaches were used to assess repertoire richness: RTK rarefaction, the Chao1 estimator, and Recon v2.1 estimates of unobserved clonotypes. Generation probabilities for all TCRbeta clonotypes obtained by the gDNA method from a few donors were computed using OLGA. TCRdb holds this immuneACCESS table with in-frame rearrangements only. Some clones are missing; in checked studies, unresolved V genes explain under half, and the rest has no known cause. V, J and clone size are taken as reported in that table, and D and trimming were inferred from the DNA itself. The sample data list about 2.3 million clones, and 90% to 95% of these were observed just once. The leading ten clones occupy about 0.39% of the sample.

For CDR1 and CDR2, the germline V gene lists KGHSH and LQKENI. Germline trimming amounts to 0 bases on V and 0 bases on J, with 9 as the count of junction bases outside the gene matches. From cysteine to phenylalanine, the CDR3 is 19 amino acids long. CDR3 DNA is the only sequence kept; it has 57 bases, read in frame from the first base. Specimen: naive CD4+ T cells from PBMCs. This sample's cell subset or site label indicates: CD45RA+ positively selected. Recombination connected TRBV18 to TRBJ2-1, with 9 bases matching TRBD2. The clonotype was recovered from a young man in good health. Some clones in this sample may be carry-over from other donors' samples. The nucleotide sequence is TGTGCCAGCTCACCACCTAGGACTAGCGCACTAATCTCCTACAATGAGCAGTTCTTC. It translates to CASSPPRTSALISYNEQFF.